This is a list of T cell receptor beta chains from one sample in a study of immune evolution from preneoplasia to lung adenocarcinoma. Libraries were prepared by immunoSEQ multiplex PCR; TCRdb keeps only in-frame clonotypes and omits some of them. The sample contains over 5,000 clones, about 81% of which appear only once. The material sequenced was FFPE invasive lung adenocarcinoma tissue. These receptors all come from a person aged 45-65 years with lung adenocarcinoma. Each CDR3 is given with its conserved first and last residue. A D gene is named only where the DNA matches it firmly. Where a row states a size, it is once, few, many or the class of an expanded clone; other rows omit it.

TRBD1 NA TRBJ2-2 TRBV5-6 TGTGCCAGCAGCTTGGGAGACAGGGATGGCGGGGAGCTGTTTTTT CASSLGDRDGGELFF
TRBD2 NA TRBJ2-7 TRBV19 TGTGCCAGTAGTGGGAGGGACGCTGACTACGAGCAGTACTTC CASSGRDADYEQYF
TRBD2 NA TRBJ2-1 TRBV7-7 TGTGCTAGCAGCTTTAAACTTAGCGGGAGGGCCGTTACATTAGGTGAGCAGTTCTTC CASSFKLSGRAVTLGEQFF
NA few TRBJ1-1 TRBV18 TGTGCCAGCTCACCACCGGACCAACACACTGAAGCTTTCTTT CASSPPDQHTEAFF
NA once TRBJ1-1 TRBV7-6 TGTGCCAGCAGCTTACAGCCAGGGACGAACACTGAAGCTTTCTTT CASSLQPGTNTEAFF
NA NA TRBJ2-3 TRBV28 TGTGCCAGCATTTCCCTCAACCTACAGGGTACCACAGATACGCAGTATTTT CASISLNLQGTTDTQYF
TRBD1 NA TRBJ1-5 TRBV7-3 TGTGCCAGCAGCTCCTCGACAGGGGGAGGGCAGCTCCAGCATTTT CASSSSTGGGQLQHF
TRBD2 NA TRBJ2-1 TRBV30 TGTGCCTGGAGTTGGGGACTAGCGCTAGGGAATGAGCAGTTCTTC CAWSWGLALGNEQFF
NA NA TRBJ2-3 TRBV5-1 TGCGCCAGCAGCTTGCGGAGATCTAGCACAGATACGCAGTATTTT CASSLRRSSTDTQYF
TRBD1 NA TRBJ1-1 TRBV30 TGTGCCTGGAGTTTTCCGGGACAGGTCTATGCAGCTTTCTTT CAWSFPGQVYAAFF
NA once TRBJ2-7 TRBV18 TGTGCCAGCTCCCGCGAAGGACTGGGCGAGAACGAGCAGTACTTC CASSREGLGENEQYF
NA NA TRBJ1-2 TRBV18 TGTGCCAGCTCACCCGCGCGGACATCGGATGGCTACACCTTC CASSPARTSDGYTF
NA NA TRBJ2-4 TRBV10-3 TGTGCCATCAGTGAGTTCGCAGGGCAAAACATTCAGTACTTC CAISEFAGQNIQYF
NA NA TRBJ1-4 TRBV2 TGTGCCAGCAGTGAAGCAAGGAAACTGTTTTTT CASSEARKLFF
NA NA TRBJ1-5 TRBV6-6 TGTGCCAGCGAGGACGGGGTGCAGCCCCAGCATTTT CASEDGVQPQHF
TRBD2 NA TRBJ2-5 TRBV7-2 TGTGCCAGCAGCTTAGGACTAGCGGGACAAGAGACCCAGTACTTC CASSLGLAGQETQYF
NA NA TRBJ2-7 TRBV14 TGTGCCAGCAGCCCCGGCCTTGGACGCGAGCAGTACTTC CASSPGLGREQYF
NA NA TRBJ2-1 TRBV7-2 TGTGCCAGCAGCTATGACTACAGGGTTGAGCAGTTCTTC CASSYDYRVEQFF
NA NA TRBJ2-7 TRBV5-1 TGCGCCAGCAGCTTGGAGTATGGGGGAGCGAGCGAGCAGTACTTC CASSLEYGGASEQYF
TRBD2 NA TRBJ2-3 TRBV7-2 TGTGCCAGCAGCCTAGGGAGGCGGGAGGGCACAGATACGCAGTATTTT CASSLGRREGTDTQYF